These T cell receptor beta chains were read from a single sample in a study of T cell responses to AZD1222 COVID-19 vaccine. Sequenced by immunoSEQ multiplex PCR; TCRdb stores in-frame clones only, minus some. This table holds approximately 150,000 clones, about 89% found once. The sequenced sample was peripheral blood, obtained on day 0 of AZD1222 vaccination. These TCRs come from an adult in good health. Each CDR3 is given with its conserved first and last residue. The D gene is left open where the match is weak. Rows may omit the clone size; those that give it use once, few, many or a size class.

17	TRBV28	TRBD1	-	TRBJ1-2	CASSPIRDRGANYGYTF	TGTGCCAGCAGTCCAATCCGGGACAGGGGAGCTAACTATGGCTACACCTTC
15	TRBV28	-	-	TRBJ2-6	CASSKGSSGANVLTF	TGTGCCAGCAGCAAAGGGAGCTCTGGGGCCAACGTCCTGACTTTC
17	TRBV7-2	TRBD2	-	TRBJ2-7	CASTLLPGGPTPYEQYF	TGTGCCAGCACCCTACTCCCGGGAGGGCCGACCCCCTACGAGCAGTACTTC
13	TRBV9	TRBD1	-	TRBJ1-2	CASSVEGDSYYTF	TGTGCCAGCAGCGTAGAGGGGGACAGTTACTACACCTTC
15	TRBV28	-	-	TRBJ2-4	CATTPGGAPKNIQYF	TGTGCCACCACCCCTGGGGGGGCGCCCAAAAACATTCAGTACTTC
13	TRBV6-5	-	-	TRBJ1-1	CASGGGGNTEAFF	TGTGCCAGCGGGGGAGGGGGGAACACTGAAGCTTTCTTT
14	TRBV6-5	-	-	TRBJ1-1	CASISGRQNTEAFF	TGTGCCAGCATCTCGGGACGGCAAAACACTGAAGCTTTCTTT
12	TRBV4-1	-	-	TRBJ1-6	CASSQDRTPLHF	TGCGCCAGCAGCCAAGATAGGACACCCCTCCACTTT
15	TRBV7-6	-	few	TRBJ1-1	CASSSRTDFNTEAFF	TGTGCCAGCAGCTCCCGGACAGACTTTAACACTGAAGCTTTCTTT
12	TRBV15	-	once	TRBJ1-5	CATRERNQPQHF	TGTGCCACCAGAGAGAGAAATCAGCCCCAGCATTTT
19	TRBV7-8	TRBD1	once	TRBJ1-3	CASSLYTRQGANSGNTIYF	TGTGCCAGCAGCTTATACACGAGACAGGGAGCTAACTCGGGAAACACCATATATTTT
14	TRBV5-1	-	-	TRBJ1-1	CASSLSLGNTEAFF	TGCGCCAGCAGCTTGTCTCTGGGGAACACTGAAGCTTTCTTT
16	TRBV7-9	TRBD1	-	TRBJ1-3	CASSFHGQGTGNTIYF	TGTGCCAGCAGCTTCCACGGACAGGGGACTGGAAACACCATATATTTT
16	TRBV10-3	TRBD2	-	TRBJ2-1	CAINSGGARFANEQFF	TGTGCCATCAATTCCGGGGGGGCCAGGTTTGCCAATGAGCAGTTCTTC
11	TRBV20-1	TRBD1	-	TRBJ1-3	CSATGRNTIYF	TGCAGTGCGACAGGGCGAAACACCATATATTTT
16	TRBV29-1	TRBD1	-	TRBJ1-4	CSVVRGTALSNEKLFF	TGCAGCGTTGTCCGAGGGACAGCCCTTTCTAATGAAAAACTGTTTTTT
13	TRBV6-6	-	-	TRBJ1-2	CASSRGHTYGYTF	TGTGCCAGCAGCCGCGGCCATACGTACGGCTACACCTTC
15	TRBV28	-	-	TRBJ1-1	CASIEVNRRNTEAFF	TGTGCCAGCATAGAGGTGAACAGGAGGAACACTGAAGCTTTCTTT
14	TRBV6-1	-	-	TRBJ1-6	CASSELGGSSPLHF	TGTGCCAGCAGTGAACTCGGGGGCAGCTCACCCCTCCACTTT
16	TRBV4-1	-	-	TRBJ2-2	CASSQVSQVGTGELFF	TGCGCCAGCAGCCAAGTCTCCCAGGTTGGCACCGGGGAGCTGTTTTTT
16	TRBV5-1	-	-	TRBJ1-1	CASSLMGDKLNTEAFF	TGCGCCAGCAGCTTGATGGGGGACAAATTGAACACTGAAGCTTTCTTT
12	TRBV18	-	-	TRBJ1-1	CASSPSGEEAFF	TGTGCCAGCTCACCATCCGGGGAGGAGGCTTTCTTT
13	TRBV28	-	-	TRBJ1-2	CASSLSGNYGYTF	TGTGCCAGCAGTTTATCGGGGAACTATGGCTACACCTTC
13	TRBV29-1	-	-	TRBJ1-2	CSVVPQGHYGYTF	TGCAGCGTTGTTCCGCAGGGGCACTATGGCTACACCTTC
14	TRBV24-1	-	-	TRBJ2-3	CATSKTGRADTQYF	TGTGCCACCAGTAAGACAGGGAGGGCAGATACGCAGTATTTT
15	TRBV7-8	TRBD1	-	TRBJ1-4	CASSLSGTGNEKLFF	TGTGCCAGCAGCTTAAGCGGGACAGGGAATGAAAAACTGTTTTTT
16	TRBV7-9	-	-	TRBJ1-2	CASSSSQGRSNYGYTF	TGTGCCAGCAGCTCCTCCCAGGGACGGAGTAACTATGGCTACACCTTC
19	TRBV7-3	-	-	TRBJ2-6	CASSPQGQLPFSGANVLTF	TGTGCCAGCAGCCCCCAGGGACAACTCCCCTTCTCTGGGGCCAACGTCCTGACTTTC
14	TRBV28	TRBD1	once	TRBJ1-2	CASSSDRGSYGYTF	TGTGCCAGCAGTTCCGACAGGGGTAGCTATGGCTACACCTTC
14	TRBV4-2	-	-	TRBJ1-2	CASSQDRVNYGYTF	TGTGCCAGCAGCCAAGACCGGGTTAACTATGGCTACACCTTC
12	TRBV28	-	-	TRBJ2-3	CASGPVTDTQYF	TGTGCCAGCGGTCCTGTGACGGATACGCAGTATTTT
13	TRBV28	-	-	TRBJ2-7	CASSLGPLYEQYF	TGTGCCAGCAGTTTAGGGCCACTCTACGAGCAGTACTTC
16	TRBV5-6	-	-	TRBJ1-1	CASSSPRFDSNTEAFF	TGTGCCAGCAGCTCCCCAAGGTTTGACTCGAACACTGAAGCTTTCTTT
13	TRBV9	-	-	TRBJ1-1	CASSKGRNTEAFF	TGTGCCAGCAGCAAGGGCCGGAACACTGAAGCTTTCTTT
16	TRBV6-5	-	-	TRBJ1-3	CASSFRDRSRGNTIYF	TGTGCCAGCAGTTTTAGAGACCGGAGCCGTGGAAACACCATATATTTT
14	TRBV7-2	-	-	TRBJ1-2	CASSLGVRLYGYTF	TGTGCCAGCAGCTTAGGAGTGAGACTCTATGGCTACACCTTC
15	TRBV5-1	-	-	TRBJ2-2	CASSSHSGYTGELFF	TGCGCCAGCAGCTCCCATAGCGGTTACACCGGGGAGCTGTTTTTT
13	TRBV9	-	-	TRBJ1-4	CASSGATGEKLFF	TGTGCCAGCAGCGGAGCGACGGGGGAAAAACTGTTTTTT
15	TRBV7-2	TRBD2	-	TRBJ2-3	CASAAWIAGTDTQYF	TGTGCCAGCGCAGCGTGGATAGCGGGAACAGATACGCAGTATTTT
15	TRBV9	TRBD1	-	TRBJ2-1	CASSVAGTGRDEQFF	TGTGCCAGCAGCGTAGCCGGGACAGGGCGTGATGAGCAGTTCTTC
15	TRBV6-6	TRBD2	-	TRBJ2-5	CASSRTRAGQETQYF	TGTGCCAGCAGCCGGACTAGGGCGGGGCAAGAGACCCAGTACTTC
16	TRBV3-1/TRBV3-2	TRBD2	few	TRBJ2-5	CASSQDLRGGRETQYF	TGTGCCAGCAGCCAAGATTTGCGGGGGGGCCGGGAGACCCAGTACTTC
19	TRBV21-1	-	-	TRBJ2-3	CASPQKSRAGGGGTDTQYF	TGTGCCAGCCCTCAAAAAAGTAGAGCGGGAGGAGGGGGAACAGATACGCAGTATTTT
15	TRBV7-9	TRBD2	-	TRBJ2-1	CASSLPAGGNNEQFF	TGTGCCAGCAGCTTACCAGCGGGGGGAAACAATGAGCAGTTCTTC
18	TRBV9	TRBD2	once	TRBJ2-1	CASSVTAGGKTSYNEQFF	TGTGCCAGCAGCGTAACTGCGGGAGGCAAAACCTCCTACAATGAGCAGTTCTTC
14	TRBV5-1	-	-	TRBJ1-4	CASSSGHFNEKLFF	TGCGCCAGCAGCTCGGGACACTTTAATGAAAAACTGTTTTTT
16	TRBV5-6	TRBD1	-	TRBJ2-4	CASSQQGAGAKNIQYF	TGTGCCAGCAGCCAACAGGGGGCAGGAGCCAAAAACATTCAGTACTTC
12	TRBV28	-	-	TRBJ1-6	CASTQSMDRSHF	TGTGCCAGCACCCAATCGATGGACAGATCCCACTTT
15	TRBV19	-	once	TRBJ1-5	CASSQLTGFNQPQHF	TGTGCCAGTAGTCAGCTTACAGGGTTCAATCAGCCCCAGCATTTT
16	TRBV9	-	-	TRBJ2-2	CASSVGASRSTGELFF	TGTGCCAGCAGCGTAGGGGCTAGCCGGTCCACCGGGGAGCTGTTTTTT
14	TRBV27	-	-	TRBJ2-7	CASSGLEASYEQYF	TGTGCCAGCAGTGGACTGGAAGCCTCCTACGAGCAGTACTTC
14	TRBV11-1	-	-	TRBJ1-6	CASSLAGGNSPLHF	TGTGCCAGCAGCTTAGCTGGCGGGAATTCACCCCTCCACTTT
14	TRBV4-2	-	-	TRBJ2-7	CASSQGSGTYEQYF	TGTGCCAGCAGCCAAGGTAGCGGCACCTACGAGCAGTACTTC
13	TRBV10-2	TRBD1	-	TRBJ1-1	CASRDRGYTEAFF	TGCGCCAGCAGGGACAGGGGATACACTGAAGCTTTCTTT
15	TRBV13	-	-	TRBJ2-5	CASSPGLPPQETQYF	TGTGCCAGCAGCCCGGGACTCCCTCCCCAAGAGACCCAGTACTTC
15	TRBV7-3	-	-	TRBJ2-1	CASSSSGGRGDEQFF	TGTGCCAGCAGCTCGTCGGGCGGCCGCGGCGATGAGCAGTTCTTC
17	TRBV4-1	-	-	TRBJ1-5	CASSQTTGDSRNQPQHF	TGCGCCAGCAGCCAGACCACGGGCGACAGTCGCAATCAGCCCCAGCATTTT
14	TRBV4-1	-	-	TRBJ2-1	CASSHPRRGPEQFF	TGCGCCAGCAGCCACCCACGGCGGGGGCCTGAGCAGTTCTTC
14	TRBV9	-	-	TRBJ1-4	CASSVRQEDEKLFF	TGTGCCAGCAGCGTCCGACAGGAGGATGAAAAACTGTTTTTT